Following are 14 T cell receptor beta chains from one sample sequenced in a study of a mutant IDH1 vaccine in newly diagnosed glioma. No antigen is known for these receptors. TCRdb keeps only in-frame clones here, not all; method: immunoSEQ multiplex PCR. The sample lists tens of thousands of clones, roughly 80% occurring once. Time point meaning: week 11, during vaccination. Doses consisted of 300 ug of mutant IDH1 20-mer peptide each, paired with topical imiquimod. The sample in question was PBMCs, obtained from a glioma patient whose treatment included an IDH1 peptide vaccine. These receptors all stem from a man in his forties or fifties with glioma.

This clone was detected once. The V call is TRBV29-1, the J call TRBJ2-2, with 8 bases matching TRBD2. Per germline, CDR1 SQVTM and CDR2 ANQGSEA. The trim removed 5 bases at V and 3 bases at J, leaving 2 bases unmatched. CDR3 length equals 13 residues. CDR3 in amino acids: CSVKLADTGELFF. CDR3 nucleotides: TGCAGCGTTAAACTAGCGGACACCGGGGAGCTGTTTTTT.

The V and J genes are TRBV19 and TRBJ1-2; no firm D call. The germline V gene encodes CDR1 LNHDA and CDR2 SQIVND (reference sequence). The CDR3 loop spans 13 amino acids. Trimming pared 6 bases from V and 8 bases from J, leaving 16 bases between. CDR3 nucleotides: TGTGCCAGTAGCTCCACAAGGGTTTACGGCTACACCTTC. Encoded protein: CASSSTRVYGYTF.

This clone has a handful of counts. The chain couples TRBV4-1 to TRBJ1-2; 9 positions agree with TRBD1. The CDR3 has 15 amino acids. The V segment lost 3 bases and the J segment 6 bases; nucleotides outside the gene matches: 8. From germline, CDR1 is MGHRA and CDR2 YSYEKL. CDR3 nucleotides: TGCGCCAGCAGCCAGCCGGGACAGGGATTTGATGGCTACACCTTC. Amino acid sequence: CASSQPGQGFDGYTF.

This clone was seen only a few times. The chain joins TRBV28 to TRBJ1-1; maybe TRBD1 (6 bases). Germline V CDR1 and CDR2: MDHEN, SYDVKM. Trimming took 1 base from V and 3 from J, leaving 12 bases between them. The CDR3 loop spans 15 amino acids. CDR3 in amino acids: CASSLYGRGDTEAFF. The CDR3 DNA is TGTGCCAGCAGTTTATACGGCAGGGGAGACACTGAAGCTTTCTTT.

The CDR3 DNA reads TGTGCCAGCAGTAATTATCGGACTAGCGGGGCGCATACGCAGTATTTT. This sequence encodes CASSNYRTSGAHTQYF. This chain links TRBV27 with TRBJ2-3; 12 nucleotides line up with TRBD2. Germline CDR1 is MNHEY and CDR2 is SMNVEV (reference sequence). This CDR3 has 16 residues. V lost 5 bases, J lost 7 bases, and 10 bases stayed unmatched.

This clone was seen a few times. V usage is TRBV18 and J usage is TRBJ2-1; possible D gene TRBD2, 5 bases. Germline-derived CDR1 and CDR2 are KGHSH and LQKENI. V lost 3 bases and J lost 6, with 12 bases in between. This CDR3 comprises 14 residues. The CDR3: CASSPLMEANEQFF. CDR3 DNA sequence: TGTGCCAGCTCACCGTTAATGGAGGCCAATGAGCAGTTCTTC. The whole variable domain, remainder taken from reference TRBV18 and TRBJ2-1, is NAGVMQNPRHLVRRRGQEARLRCSPMKGHSHVYWYRQLPEEGLKFMVYLQKENIIDESGMPKERFSAEFPKEGPSILRIQQVVRGDSAAYFCASSPLMEANEQFFGPGTRLTVL.

This chain joins TRBV2 and TRBJ1-2; D remains unclear. The CDR3 is made up of 13 amino acids. V was shortened by 3 bases and J by 0 bases, with 5 bases between the two germline ends. Germline V gene sequence: CDR1 SNHLY, CDR2 FYNNEI. The CDR3 here is CASSDEANYGYTF. The CDR3 DNA reads TGTGCCAGCAGTGACGAAGCTAACTATGGCTACACCTTC. Filled out from reference TRBV2 and TRBJ1-2, the complete variable domain reads EPEVTQTPSHQVTQMGQEVILRCVPISNHLYFYWYRQILGQKVEFLVSFYNNEISEKSEIFDDQFSVERPDGSNFTLKIRSTKLEDSAMYFCASSDEANYGYTFGSGTRLTVV.

The rearrangement links TRBV6-6 to TRBJ1-4; no clear D gene. CDR3 length: 11 amino acids. Trimming took 6 bases from V and 8 from J, leaving 7 bases between them. Germline assignment: CDR1 MNHNY and CDR2 SVGAGI (reference sequence). The CDR3 here is CASSGTEKLFF. The CDR3 nucleotides read TGTGCCAGCAGCGGTACGGAAAAACTGTTTTTT.

This clone was detected only a few times. The chain couples TRBV19 to TRBJ1-1; 12 bases align to TRBD1. There are 14 residues in the CDR3. CDR1 and CDR2 (germline): LNHDA, SQIVND (reference sequence). With 8 bases clipped from V and 7 bases from J, the junction kept 8 bases outside the gene matches. CDR3 loop: CASRRDRGLSEAFF. The CDR3 nucleotides read TGTGCCAGTCGCCGGGACAGGGGGCTTAGTGAAGCTTTCTTT.

The chain carries TRBV6-1 and TRBJ2-7, with D possibly matching TRBD2 (5 bases). Germline CDR1 MNHNS, CDR2 SASEGT. V was trimmed by 6 bases and J by 3 bases, leaving 9 bases between them. The CDR3 is made up of 12 amino acids. The CDR3 coding sequence is TGTGCCAGCAGACCCGGGGACTACGAGCAGTACTTC. As protein: CASRPGDYEQYF.

V gene TRBV14 combines with J gene TRBJ2-3; TRBD1 matches 9 bases. The V and J ends lost 2 bases and 4 bases, in that order; junction bases with no gene match: 4. Germline values: CDR1 SGHDN, CDR2 FVKESK. The CDR3 is 15 amino acids. The CDR3 spells CASSQLQGASDTQYF. The CDR3 nucleotides read TGTGCCAGCAGCCAATTACAGGGGGCCTCAGATACGCAGTATTTT.

The chain couples TRBV10-3 to TRBJ2-7, with a possible D match to TRBD2 (6 bases). The CDR3 runs 15 residues. Between the trimmed V and J ends, which lost 10 bases and 4 bases, there was a span of 23 bases. The germline gives CDR1 ENHRY, CDR2 SYGVKD. CDR3 amino acids: CATRQQLGEAYEQYF. The CDR3 region has the DNA TGTGCCACCAGACAACAGCTTGGGGAGGCGTACGAGCAGTACTTC.

The chain links TRBV5-6 to TRBJ2-3; TRBD2 agrees at 7 bases. The CDR3 runs 15 residues. Germline-derived CDR1 and CDR2 are SGHDT and YYEEEE. V lost 0 bases, J lost 1 base, and 2 bases stayed unmatched. CDR3 bases: TGTGCCAGCAGCTTGGTTGCGGGGGGCACAGATACGCAGTATTTT. This sequence encodes CASSLVAGGTDTQYF.

This clone was counted only a few times. The CDR3 DNA sequence: TGTGCCAGCAGGGCACAGGGTGGCAGCAATCAGCCCCAGCATTTT. It specifies CASRAQGGSNQPQHF. The chain couples TRBV28 to TRBJ1-5, with D tentatively TRBD1 (6 bases). This CDR3 region has 15 residues. Germline assignment: CDR1 MDHEN and CDR2 SYDVKM. V was cut by 6 bases and J by 1 base, with 13 bases left in between.